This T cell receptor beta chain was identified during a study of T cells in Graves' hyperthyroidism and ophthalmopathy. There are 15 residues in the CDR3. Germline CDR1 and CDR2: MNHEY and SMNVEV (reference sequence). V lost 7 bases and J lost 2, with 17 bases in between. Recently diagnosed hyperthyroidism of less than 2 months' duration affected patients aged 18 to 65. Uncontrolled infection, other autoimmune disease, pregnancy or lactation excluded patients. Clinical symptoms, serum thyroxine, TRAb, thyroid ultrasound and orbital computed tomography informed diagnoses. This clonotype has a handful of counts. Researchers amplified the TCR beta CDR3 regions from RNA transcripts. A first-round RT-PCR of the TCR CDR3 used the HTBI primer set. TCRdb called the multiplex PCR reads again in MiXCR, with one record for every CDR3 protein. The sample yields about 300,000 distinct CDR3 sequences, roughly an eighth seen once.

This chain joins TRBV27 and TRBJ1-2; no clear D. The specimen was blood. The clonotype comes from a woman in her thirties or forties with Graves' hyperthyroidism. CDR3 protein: CASTPSGSLNYGYTF. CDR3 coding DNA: TGTGCCAGCACCCCCTCCGGTTCGTTGAACTATGGCTACACCTTC.